Listed below are T cell receptor beta chains from one sample, sequenced in a study of shared clonotypes between healthy human individuals. Generated by immunoSEQ multiplex PCR, the TCRdb table keeps only in-frame clones and is missing some. The table records about 2.4 million clones, over 85% of them present only once. Sample: naive CD4+ T cells sorted from blood. The receptors originated from a man aged 18 to 29 in good health. Both conserved end residues are part of each CDR3. The D gene is left open where the match is weak.

>TRBV7-2|-|TRBJ1-2
CASSPRAGAWYGYTF
>TRBV6-1|-|TRBJ2-2
CASSTPRLNTGELFF
>TRBV12-5|TRBD1|TRBJ1-5
CASGRWTGDNQPQHF
>TRBV27|-|TRBJ1-1
CASSSTIKRFGAEVAFF
>TRBV27|TRBD1|TRBJ2-7
CASRLDRGSYEQYF
>TRBV11-2|-|TRBJ2-2
CASSLGGVSTGELFF
>TRBV6-5|-|TRBJ1-2
CASSFTGNYGYTF
>TRBV5-6|-|TRBJ2-5
CASRGRRLETQYF
>TRBV30|TRBD1|TRBJ1-6
CAWIARQGLNSPLHF
>TRBV27|-|TRBJ1-4
CASSTSATNEKLFF
>TRBV30|TRBD2|TRBJ2-1
CAWSAGTSGSYNEQFF